The sample holds one count of the clone carrying this T cell receptor (beta chain). The CDR3 runs to 16 residues. Germline CDR1 LNHDA, CDR2 SQIVND (reference sequence). V shed 5 bases, J shed 7 bases, and the junction held 14 bases outside the gene matches. Libraries were prepared by immunoSEQ multiplex PCR; TCRdb keeps only in-frame clonotypes and omits some of them. In the table there are under 95,000 clones, around 93% of which are singletons. This entry belongs to a study of T cell changes during pregnancy in multiple sclerosis. The input for sequencing was peripheral blood, taken in the second trimester of pregnancy. This receptor was identified in a female donor in good health, enrolled as a control in a pregnancy study. J is TRBJ1-2 and V is TRBV19, with 9 bases fitting TRBD1. The CDR3 loop is CASSPGTGRPEVGYTF. The CDR3, as DNA: TGTGCCAGTAGTCCTGGGACAGGGAGGCCCGAAGTTGGCTACACCTTC.